The subject of this entry is one T cell receptor beta chain. The sample has other DNA sequences that encode this CDR3 too. The CDR3 is made up of 15 amino acids. Germline assignment: CDR1 SGHRS and CDR2 YFSETQ. Trimming at V came to 3 bases and at J to 4 bases, leaving 3 bases not matched to a gene. Assay: immunoSEQ multiplex PCR; the TCRdb copy retains only in-frame clones and omits some. Among roughly 80,000 clones, about 84% were seen once, and the ten largest hold approximately 0.47%. These data belong to a study of T cell clones after liver transplantation. Sequencing used CD4+ T cells from blood, obtained 45 to 46 months after liver transplant. The source is a human patient who received a liver transplant. The graft donor may account for some of the T cells. The rearrangement uses TRBV5-1 and TRBJ2-3, with TRBD2 matching over 12 bases. The CDR3 protein is CASSSGLAGSDTQYF. As DNA, the CDR3 is TGCGCCAGCAGCTCCGGACTAGCGGGATCAGATACGCAGTATTTT.